A selection of T cell receptor beta chains follows, all from one sample in a study of T cell responses to AZD1222 COVID-19 vaccine. TCRdb's table, derived via immunoSEQ multiplex PCR, lists solely in-frame clones and lacks some. The data contain around 91,000 clones, about 89% of them singletons. Sequenced material: peripheral blood, taken 28 days after the second AZD1222 dose. These receptors came from an adult who received the AZD1222 COVID-19 vaccine. CDR3s include the opening cysteine and the closing phenylalanine or tryptophan. The D gene is left open where the match is weak. Clone sizes are given selectively: once, few, many, or a class where the clone is expanded.

d_call: -
clone_size: -
j_call: TRBJ1-5
v_call: TRBV18
cdr3_aa: CASSSDSQNQPQHF
cdr3_nt: TGTGCCAGCTCAAGTGACAGTCAAAATCAGCCCCAGCATTTT

d_call: -
clone_size: -
j_call: TRBJ1-2
v_call: TRBV30
cdr3_aa: CAWSDHRASNYGYTF
cdr3_nt: TGTGCCTGGAGTGATCACAGGGCCTCTAACTATGGCTACACCTTC

d_call: TRBD1
clone_size: -
j_call: TRBJ2-3
v_call: TRBV6-1
cdr3_aa: CASSEIGRGRGDTQYF
cdr3_nt: TGTGCCAGCAGTGAAATAGGCAGGGGGCGCGGGGATACGCAGTATTTT

d_call: -
clone_size: -
j_call: TRBJ2-5
v_call: TRBV20-1
cdr3_aa: CSASSAGKRQETQYF
cdr3_nt: TGCAGTGCTAGTTCGGCGGGGAAGAGACAAGAGACCCAGTACTTC

d_call: -
clone_size: -
j_call: TRBJ2-1
v_call: TRBV24-1
cdr3_aa: CATSQESGWNEQFF
cdr3_nt: TGTGCCACCAGCCAGGAGAGCGGTTGGAATGAGCAGTTCTTC

d_call: -
clone_size: once
j_call: TRBJ1-4
v_call: TRBV19
cdr3_aa: CASSPRQNTNEKLFF
cdr3_nt: TGTGCCAGTAGTCCCCGACAGAACACTAATGAAAAACTGTTTTTT

d_call: -
clone_size: -
j_call: TRBJ2-3
v_call: TRBV29-1
cdr3_aa: CSVDRQSTDTQYF
cdr3_nt: TGCAGCGTTGATAGGCAGAGCACAGATACGCAGTATTTT

d_call: TRBD1
clone_size: -
j_call: TRBJ2-7
v_call: TRBV7-9
cdr3_aa: CASSSRDSFYEQYF
cdr3_nt: TGTGCCAGCAGCTCCCGGGACAGTTTCTACGAGCAGTACTTC

d_call: TRBD2
clone_size: -
j_call: TRBJ2-5
v_call: TRBV14
cdr3_aa: CASSRILAEWETQYF
cdr3_nt: TGTGCCAGCAGCCGAATCCTAGCGGAGTGGGAGACCCAGTACTTC

d_call: -
clone_size: -
j_call: TRBJ1-1
v_call: TRBV7-9
cdr3_aa: CASSQGGGHTEAFF
cdr3_nt: TGTGCCAGCAGCCAAGGTGGGGGTCACACTGAAGCTTTCTTT

d_call: -
clone_size: -
j_call: TRBJ2-3
v_call: TRBV2
cdr3_aa: CASRWQQSTDTQYF
cdr3_nt: TGTGCCAGCAGGTGGCAACAAAGCACAGATACGCAGTATTTT

d_call: -
clone_size: -
j_call: TRBJ1-6
v_call: TRBV6-1
cdr3_aa: CASSEAGLGRSPLHF
cdr3_nt: TGTGCCAGCAGTGAAGCGGGTCTCGGCCGGTCACCCCTCCACTTT

d_call: TRBD2
clone_size: -
j_call: TRBJ2-3
v_call: TRBV15
cdr3_aa: CATSRGVSGSPTDTQYF
cdr3_nt: TGTGCCACCAGCAGAGGGGTTAGCGGGAGTCCAACAGATACGCAGTATTTT

d_call: -
clone_size: -
j_call: TRBJ1-1
v_call: TRBV12-3/TRBV12-4
cdr3_aa: CASSFLLGSEAFF
cdr3_nt: TGTGCCAGCAGTTTTCTCCTAGGGTCTGAAGCTTTCTTT

d_call: TRBD1
clone_size: -
j_call: TRBJ2-1
v_call: TRBV3-1/TRBV3-2
cdr3_aa: CASSRDFRTGNNEQFF
cdr3_nt: TGTGCCAGCAGCCGCGATTTCCGGACAGGGAACAATGAGCAGTTCTTC

d_call: TRBD1
clone_size: once
j_call: TRBJ1-4
v_call: TRBV5-1
cdr3_aa: CASSSEGAGEKLFF
cdr3_nt: TGCGCCAGCAGCTCGGAGGGGGCAGGGGAAAAACTGTTTTTT

d_call: TRBD2
clone_size: -
j_call: TRBJ2-1
v_call: TRBV3-1/TRBV3-2
cdr3_aa: CASSRRLAGGDEQFF
cdr3_nt: TGTGCCAGCAGCCGGCGCCTAGCGGGAGGGGATGAGCAGTTCTTC

d_call: -
clone_size: -
j_call: TRBJ1-5
v_call: TRBV25-1
cdr3_aa: CASSDRRGQPQHF
cdr3_nt: TGTGCCAGCAGTGACCGACGAGGGCAGCCCCAGCATTTT

d_call: -
clone_size: -
j_call: TRBJ2-7
v_call: TRBV7-9
cdr3_aa: CASSLAPGPRSPYEQYF
cdr3_nt: TGTGCCAGCAGCTTAGCCCCGGGCCCTAGATCCCCCTACGAGCAGTACTTC

d_call: -
clone_size: few
j_call: TRBJ2-1
v_call: TRBV9
cdr3_aa: CASSVDLVTYNEQFF
cdr3_nt: TGTGCCAGCAGCGTAGACCTAGTAACTTACAATGAGCAGTTCTTC

d_call: -
clone_size: -
j_call: TRBJ1-2
v_call: TRBV19
cdr3_aa: CASSVITGNKNYGYTF
cdr3_nt: TGTGCCAGTAGTGTAATCACAGGGAACAAGAACTATGGCTACACCTTC

d_call: -
clone_size: once
j_call: TRBJ1-2
v_call: TRBV27
cdr3_aa: CASSFPTVNYGYTF
cdr3_nt: TGTGCCAGCAGTTTCCCGACGGTTAACTATGGCTACACCTTC

d_call: -
clone_size: -
j_call: TRBJ2-2
v_call: TRBV5-1
cdr3_aa: CASSLKATPGELFF
cdr3_nt: TGCGCCAGCAGCTTGAAAGCGACTCCCGGGGAGCTGTTTTTT

d_call: -
clone_size: -
j_call: TRBJ2-1
v_call: TRBV19
cdr3_aa: CASSRGAEYNEQFF
cdr3_nt: TGTGCCAGTAGTAGAGGAGCGGAGTACAATGAGCAGTTCTTC

d_call: -
clone_size: -
j_call: TRBJ2-7
v_call: TRBV28
cdr3_aa: CASRKTGLYEQYF
cdr3_nt: TGTGCCAGCAGAAAGACAGGCCTCTACGAGCAGTACTTC

d_call: -
clone_size: -
j_call: TRBJ1-4
v_call: TRBV5-1
cdr3_aa: CASRATDATNEKLFF
cdr3_nt: TGCGCCAGCAGGGCAACAGATGCAACTAATGAAAAACTGTTTTTT

d_call: -
clone_size: -
j_call: TRBJ2-3
v_call: TRBV28
cdr3_aa: CASQGGASWATQYF
cdr3_nt: TGTGCCAGCCAGGGGGGAGCCTCTTGGGCTACGCAGTATTTT

d_call: -
clone_size: -
j_call: TRBJ1-2
v_call: TRBV6-2/TRBV6-3
cdr3_aa: CASSYPSGERAVYGYTF
cdr3_nt: TGTGCCAGCAGTTACCCGTCCGGAGAGAGGGCTGTCTATGGCTACACCTTC

d_call: -
clone_size: -
j_call: TRBJ2-3
v_call: TRBV28
cdr3_aa: CASSLTTDTQYF
cdr3_nt: TGTGCCAGCAGCTTAACCACAGATACGCAGTATTTT

d_call: -
clone_size: -
j_call: TRBJ1-5
v_call: TRBV6-2/TRBV6-3
cdr3_aa: CASSYAELNQPQHF
cdr3_nt: TGTGCCAGCAGTTATGCCGAACTAAATCAGCCCCAGCATTTT

d_call: TRBD1
clone_size: -
j_call: TRBJ1-1
v_call: TRBV30
cdr3_aa: CASDRALTEAFF
cdr3_nt: TGTGCCTCTGACAGGGCCCTCACTGAAGCTTTCTTT

d_call: -
clone_size: -
j_call: TRBJ2-4
v_call: TRBV3-1/TRBV3-2
cdr3_aa: CASSQDPPVIAKNIQYF
cdr3_nt: TGTGCCAGCAGCCAAGACCCCCCTGTCATAGCCAAAAACATTCAGTACTTC

d_call: -
clone_size: -
j_call: TRBJ2-6
v_call: TRBV18
cdr3_aa: CASSRTLTGANVLTF
cdr3_nt: TGTGCCAGCTCAAGGACTCTGACTGGGGCCAACGTCCTGACTTTC

d_call: -
clone_size: -
j_call: TRBJ1-6
v_call: TRBV27
cdr3_aa: CASSTFGESSYNSPLHF
cdr3_nt: TGTGCCAGCAGCACCTTTGGGGAAAGCTCCTATAATTCACCCCTCCACTTT

d_call: -
clone_size: -
j_call: TRBJ2-3
v_call: TRBV18
cdr3_aa: CASSPGASGTDTQYF
cdr3_nt: TGTGCCAGCTCCCCCGGGGCTAGCGGCACAGATACGCAGTATTTT

d_call: -
clone_size: -
j_call: TRBJ1-1
v_call: TRBV6-1
cdr3_aa: CASSEFPARGFSTEAFF
cdr3_nt: TGTGCCAGCAGTGAATTTCCTGCCCGGGGGTTTAGCACTGAAGCTTTCTTT

d_call: TRBD1
clone_size: -
j_call: TRBJ1-5
v_call: TRBV19
cdr3_aa: CASSSQGGQPQHF
cdr3_nt: TGTGCCAGTAGTAGTCAGGGGGGACAGCCCCAGCATTTT

d_call: -
clone_size: -
j_call: TRBJ2-1
v_call: TRBV15
cdr3_aa: CATSRDLDSNTEQFF
cdr3_nt: TGTGCCACCAGCAGAGATCTGGACTCCAATACCGAGCAGTTCTTC

d_call: -
clone_size: -
j_call: TRBJ1-4
v_call: TRBV28
cdr3_aa: CASKLGEGREKLFF
cdr3_nt: TGTGCCAGCAAACTTGGGGAGGGGCGTGAAAAACTGTTTTTT

d_call: -
clone_size: -
j_call: TRBJ2-1
v_call: TRBV5-6
cdr3_aa: CASSLGASLLNEQFF
cdr3_nt: TGTGCCAGCAGCTTGGGGGCTAGTCTCCTCAATGAGCAGTTCTTC

d_call: -
clone_size: -
j_call: TRBJ2-2
v_call: TRBV19
cdr3_aa: CASMEGQTGELFF
cdr3_nt: TGTGCCAGTATGGAGGGACAGACCGGGGAGCTGTTTTTT

d_call: -
clone_size: -
j_call: TRBJ1-5
v_call: TRBV6-2/TRBV6-3
cdr3_aa: CASSYPPVTGGKGNQPQHF
cdr3_nt: TGTGCCAGCAGTTACCCGCCGGTGACGGGGGGGAAGGGCAATCAGCCCCAGCATTTT

d_call: -
clone_size: -
j_call: TRBJ2-7
v_call: TRBV2
cdr3_aa: CASSYVGVEQYF
cdr3_nt: TGTGCCAGCAGTTACGTCGGAGTGGAGCAGTACTTC

d_call: TRBD1
clone_size: once
j_call: TRBJ1-2
v_call: TRBV28
cdr3_aa: CASSTSGTGPLYGYTF
cdr3_nt: TGTGCCAGCAGCACCTCGGGGACAGGCCCTCTCTATGGCTACACCTTC

d_call: -
clone_size: once
j_call: TRBJ2-6
v_call: TRBV19
cdr3_aa: CASSNDREVSGANVLTF
cdr3_nt: TGTGCCAGTAGTAATGACAGGGAGGTTTCTGGGGCCAACGTCCTGACTTTC

d_call: -
clone_size: few
j_call: TRBJ1-6
v_call: TRBV2
cdr3_aa: CASSEVAASSYNSPLHF
cdr3_nt: TGTGCCAGCAGTGAAGTGGCAGCTAGCTCCTATAATTCACCCCTCCACTTT

d_call: -
clone_size: -
j_call: TRBJ1-5
v_call: TRBV4-2
cdr3_aa: CASSQETFGGNQPQHF
cdr3_nt: TGTGCCAGCAGCCAAGAAACCTTCGGTGGCAATCAGCCCCAGCATTTT

d_call: -
clone_size: once
j_call: TRBJ2-5
v_call: TRBV19
cdr3_aa: CASSIAATPAETQYF
cdr3_nt: TGTGCCAGTAGTATAGCTGCCACGCCCGCGGAGACCCAGTACTTC

d_call: -
clone_size: -
j_call: TRBJ1-2
v_call: TRBV7-9
cdr3_aa: CASSLVQAVGYTF
cdr3_nt: TGTGCCAGCAGCTTAGTTCAGGCCGTCGGCTACACCTTC

d_call: -
clone_size: once
j_call: TRBJ2-2
v_call: TRBV7-9
cdr3_aa: CASSSTDANTGELFF
cdr3_nt: TGTGCCAGCAGCTCAACCGACGCGAACACCGGGGAGCTGTTTTTT

d_call: TRBD1
clone_size: once
j_call: TRBJ1-1
v_call: TRBV29-1
cdr3_aa: CSVEALGQGPEAFF
cdr3_nt: TGCAGCGTTGAAGCTTTGGGACAGGGACCTGAAGCTTTCTTT

d_call: -
clone_size: -
j_call: TRBJ1-1
v_call: TRBV7-9
cdr3_aa: CASRIDGSSEAFF
cdr3_nt: TGTGCCAGCAGAATAGATGGCAGCTCTGAAGCTTTCTTT

d_call: -
clone_size: -
j_call: TRBJ2-7
v_call: TRBV5-1
cdr3_aa: CASSWTPGSGTEQYF
cdr3_nt: TGCGCCAGCAGCTGGACCCCCGGTAGCGGCACTGAGCAGTACTTC